The TCR beta chain under discussion was sequenced for a study of OX40 agonist ivuxolimab in advanced cancers. With regard to the full study: The costimulatory receptor OX40 (CD134) was targeted by ivuxolimab, a fully human IgG2 agonistic monoclonal antibody. Partial responses occurred in three dose-escalation patients: two with cutaneous melanoma and one with hepatocellular carcinoma. In the dose-escalation cohort, approximately 83% of patients were male, and the mean age was 60 years with a range of about 20 to 80. Among the approximately 54 dose-escalation patients, some 20 had hepatocellular carcinoma, around 15 melanoma, 9 renal cell carcinoma and 9 head and neck cancer. The paper describes the monotherapy dose-escalation part (N of about 47 patients) of the phase I trial of ivuxolimab. Peripheral TCRbeta sequencing aimed to test whether ivuxolimab altered TCR sequence diversity and caused clonal T-cell expansion. Intravenous ivuxolimab was administered to patients every 2 weeks at six dose levels: 0.01, 0.1, 0.3, 1.5, 3 and 10 mg/kg. Patients were allowed to have had prior anti-PD-1, anti-PD-L1 or anti-CTLA-4 therapy, and approximately 40% of the dose-escalation patients had been treated with checkpoint inhibitors.

A note on this clone: Its recognized antigen is unknown. Qualities for individual bases were not recorded, and no much larger clone is one base off.

To sequence the TCRbeta CDR3 region, genomic DNA was isolated from the sorted cells. The immunoSEQ Assay was used to sequence the TCRbeta CDR3 regions. TCRdb retrieved this table from immuneACCESS and kept in-frame rearrangements only. Not all clones are present; in checked studies, unresolved V genes account for under half, and no reason is known for the remainder. This sample comprises approximately 89,000 clones, about 91% of them detected only once. The ten biggest clones cover roughly 2.1% of the sample. Study-wide findings and limitations: Antigen specificity was not determined for the clonally expanded peripheral T cells. Low levels of normalized T-cell clonal expansion were also shown by some nonresponding patients. After ivuxolimab, expanded clones were on average more numerous among CD8+ T cells than among CD4+ T cells. Partial responders in the 0.1-3.0 mg/kg groups had among the lowest normalized peripheral clonal expansion, especially among CD8+ T cells. At doses of 0.1 to 3.0 mg/kg, clonal expansion of both CD4+ and CD8+ blood T cells was observed from baseline to week 6.

The trial excluded patients who had a history of autoimmune disease or were on systemic immunosuppression. Peripheral blood for TCR sequencing was collected from all dose cohorts at baseline, on cycle 4 day 1, and on cycle 7 day 1. The samples were drawn from a first-in-human, open-label, multicenter phase I dose-escalation trial of ivuxolimab. Adults with locally advanced or metastatic melanoma, renal cell, hepatocellular, or head and neck squamous cell carcinoma were enrolled in the trial. CD4+ and CD8+ T cells were sorted separately from peripheral blood before TCR sequencing. This material consisted of CD4+ or CD8+ T cells sorted from blood, taken in a trial of the OX40 agonist ivuxolimab. The TCR was taken from an adult with an advanced solid tumor such as melanoma, head and neck, liver or kidney cancer.

The encoded CDR3 is CAWIGFGLGNEQFF. In nucleotides, the sequence is TGTGCCTGGATTGGATTCGGTCTCGGGAATGAGCAGTTCTTC. This receptor chain uses TRBV30 and TRBJ2-1, with no reliable assignment of the D segment. Counted from cysteine to phenylalanine, this CDR3 has 14 amino acids. The entry retains the CDR3 DNA only, 42 bases that are in frame from base 1. Trimming takes 4 bases from V and 7 bases from J, and the germline ends sit 17 bases apart. For CDR1 and CDR2, the germline V gene (reference sequence) lists GTSNPN and SVGIG.